The 11 T cell receptor beta chains below all came from one sample that was sequenced in a study of Ad26.COV2.S vaccination and SARS-CoV-2 variants. Generated by immunoSEQ multiplex PCR, the TCRdb table keeps only in-frame clones and is missing some. The sample lists 43,000 or so clones; roughly four fifths were seen once. Sequencing was performed on peripheral blood, taken after recovery from COVID-19. Receptors were obtained from a human donor who had recovered from COVID-19.

This chain joins TRBV28 and TRBJ1-4, with D perhaps matching TRBD1 (5 bases). This CDR3 has 13 amino acids. CDR1 MDHEN and CDR2 SYDVKM come from the germline V gene. The germline V and J ends were trimmed by 2 bases and 13 bases, with 14 bases remaining between them. The CDR3 sequence: CASSLGGEAGLFF. CDR3 nucleotides: TGTGCCAGCAGTTTAGGGGGGGAGGCAGGACTGTTTTTT. Full variable domain (rest looked up from reference TRBV28 and TRBJ1-4): DVKVTQSSRYLVKRTGEKVFLECVQDMDHENMFWYRQDPGLGLRLIYFSYDVKMKEKGDIPEGYSVSREKKERFSLILESASTNQTSMYLCASSLGGEAGLFFGSGTQLSVL.

V usage is TRBV28 and J usage is TRBJ1-2; the D gene is possibly TRBD1 (5 bases). Per germline, CDR1 MDHEN and CDR2 SYDVKM. The V end lost 6 bases, the J end lost 3 bases, and 20 bases lay between the germline ends. The length of the CDR3 is 16 residues. The CDR3 protein is CASSPFNAGRYYGYTF. CDR3 sequence (DNA): TGTGCCAGCAGCCCCTTCAACGCGGGACGATACTATGGCTACACCTTC.

The J gene is TRBJ2-2, the V gene TRBV11-2; D remains ambiguous. V gave up 1 base and J gave up 8 bases, with 11 bases separating them. This CDR3 is 14 amino acids long. In germline, CDR1 is SGHAT, CDR2 FQNNGV. The CDR3 nucleotides are TGTGCCAGCAGCTTAGTTGGGGTCGGGGGGGAGCTGTTTTTT. Amino acid sequence: CASSLVGVGGELFF.

Only one count was recorded for this clone. The chain joins TRBV7-2 to TRBJ1-3, with D hard to call. The CDR3 contains 13 residues. V lost 5 bases and J 0 bases, leaving 5 bases between the germline ends. Germline values: CDR1 SGHTA, CDR2 FQGNSA. The CDR3 spells CASSQASGNTIYF. The CDR3 nucleotides read TGTGCCAGCAGCCAAGCCTCTGGAAACACCATATATTTT.

V and J are TRBV10-1 and TRBJ1-1; D remains unclear. V shed 0 bases and J shed 5 bases, with 7 bases lying between them. This CDR3 has 13 residues. Germline V gene data show CDR1 as WNHNN and CDR2 as SYGVQD (reference sequence). The CDR3 bases are TGCGCCAGCAGTGAGTCGGTGACAACTGAAGCTTTCTTT. It specifies CASSESVTTEAFF.

This chain joins TRBV11-1 and TRBJ1-1; D is perhaps TRBD1 (5 bases). Germline CDR1 is SGHAT and CDR2 is FQDESV (reference sequence). V lost 4 bases and J lost 5, with 20 bases in between. This CDR3 is 16 amino acids long. CDR3: CASSSRGGVAGTEAFF. CDR3 coding DNA: TGTGCCAGCAGCTCAAGGGGAGGGGTGGCGGGTACTGAAGCTTTCTTT.

The chain couples TRBV19 to TRBJ1-2; the D gene is possibly TRBD1 (6 bases). Germline assignment: CDR1 LNHDA and CDR2 SQIVND (reference sequence). Trimming pared 7 bases from V and 4 bases from J, leaving 19 bases between. This CDR3 contains 15 residues. The CDR3 region is CASTLHRQASYGYTF. CDR3 DNA: TGTGCCAGTACCCTACATCGACAGGCTAGCTATGGCTACACCTTC.

This chain links TRBV3-1 (or the pseudogene TRBV3-2) with TRBJ2-2; D gene uncertain. The V end was cut by 1 base, the J end by 1 base, with 13 bases between. Germline V gene sequence: CDR1 LGHDT, CDR2 YNNKEL (reference sequence). The CDR3 spans 17 residues. This CDR3 reads CASSQVTGPLNTGELFF. The CDR3 DNA is TGTGCCAGCAGCCAAGTGACCGGTCCTCTGAACACCGGGGAGCTGTTTTTT.

The chain employs TRBV5-1 and TRBJ2-2; 9 nucleotides line up with TRBD1. V was pared by 4 bases and J by 1 base, with 5 bases of the junction left unmatched. The CDR3 extends over 16 amino acids. The V gene's germline CDR1 is SGHRS and CDR2 YFSETQ. The CDR3 bases are TGCGCCAGCAGCCACAGGACAGGGGTGAACACCGGGGAGCTGTTTTTT. It encodes CASSHRTGVNTGELFF.

The chain joins TRBV5-1 to TRBJ2-6; D is ambiguous. The CDR3 extends over 16 amino acids. Trimming removed 1 base at V and 2 bases at J, with 10 bases between. Germline V gene sequence: CDR1 SGHRS, CDR2 YFSETQ. In DNA form, the CDR3 reads TGCGCCAGCAGCTTGAAGGGAAAAGCTGGGGCCAACGTCCTGACTTTC. Amino acid sequence: CASSLKGKAGANVLTF.

The chain uses TRBV9 and TRBJ2-1; 11 bases line up with TRBD2. The CDR3 spans 16 residues. Trimming removed 6 bases from V and 7 bases from J; junction bases left unmatched: 12. CDR1 is SGDLS and CDR2 is YYNGEE in the germline V gene. CDR3 in DNA: TGTGCCAGCACTCCAGCCCCCACTAGCGGGAGTAATGAGCAGTTCTTC. It is translated as CASTPAPTSGSNEQFF. The full variable domain, with the rest looked up from reference TRBV9 and TRBJ2-1, is DSGVTQTPKHLITATGQRVTLRCSPRSGDLSVYWYQQSLDQGLQFLIQYYNGEERAKGNILERFSAQQFPDLHSELNLSSLELGDSALYFCASTPAPTSGSNEQFFGPGTRLTVL.